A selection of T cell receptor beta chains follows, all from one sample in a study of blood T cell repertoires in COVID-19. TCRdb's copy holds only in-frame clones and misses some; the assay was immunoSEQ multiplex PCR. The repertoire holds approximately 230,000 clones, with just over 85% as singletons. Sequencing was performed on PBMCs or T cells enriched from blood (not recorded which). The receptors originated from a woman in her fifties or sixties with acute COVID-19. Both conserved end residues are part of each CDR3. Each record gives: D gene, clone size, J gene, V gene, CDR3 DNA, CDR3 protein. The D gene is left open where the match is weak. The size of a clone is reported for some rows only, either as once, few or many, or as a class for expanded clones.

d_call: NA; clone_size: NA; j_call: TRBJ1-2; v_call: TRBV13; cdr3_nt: TGTGCCAGCAGTCGGGTTGAAGGTGGCTACACCTTC; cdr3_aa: CASSRVEGGYTF
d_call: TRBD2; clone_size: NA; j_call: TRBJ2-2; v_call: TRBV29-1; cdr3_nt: TGCAGCGTTGGGTTAGCGGGAGATACCGGGGAGCTGTTTTTT; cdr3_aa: CSVGLAGDTGELFF
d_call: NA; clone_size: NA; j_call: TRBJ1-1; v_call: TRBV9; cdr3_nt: TGTGCCAGCAGCGTAGTTCCGGGGCCCGGAGGGACTGAAGCTTTCTTT; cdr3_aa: CASSVVPGPGGTEAFF
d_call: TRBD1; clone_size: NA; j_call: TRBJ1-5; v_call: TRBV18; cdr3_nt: TGTGCCAGCTCACCCCGACAGGGAGAGAATCAGCCCCAGCATTTT; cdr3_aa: CASSPRQGENQPQHF
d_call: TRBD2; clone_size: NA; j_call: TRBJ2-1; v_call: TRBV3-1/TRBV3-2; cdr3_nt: TGTGCCAGCAGCCCTGGACTAGCGGGAGTCTTGAATGAGCAGTTCTTC; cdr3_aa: CASSPGLAGVLNEQFF
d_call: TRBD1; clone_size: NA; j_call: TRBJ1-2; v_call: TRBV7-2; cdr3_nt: TGTGCCAGCAGCCGTTCGACAGGGGGTTACTATGGCTACACCTTC; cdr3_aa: CASSRSTGGYYGYTF
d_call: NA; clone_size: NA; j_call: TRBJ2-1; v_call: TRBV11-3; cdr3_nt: TGTGCCAGCGCCCTCGGGACTCACAGAAACAATGAGCAGTTCTTC; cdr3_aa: CASALGTHRNNEQFF
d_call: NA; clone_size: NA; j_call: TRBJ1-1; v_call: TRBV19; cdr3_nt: TGTGCCAGTAACTCCTGGGGCCGGGACACTGAAGCTTTCTTT; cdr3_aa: CASNSWGRDTEAFF
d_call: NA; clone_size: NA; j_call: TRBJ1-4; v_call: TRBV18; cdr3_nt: TGTGCCAGCTCACCCGGGACAAATGAAAAACTGTTTTTT; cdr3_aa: CASSPGTNEKLFF
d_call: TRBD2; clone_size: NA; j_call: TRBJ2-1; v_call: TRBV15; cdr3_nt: TGTGCCACCAGCGGCCGGACTAGCGGGAGTACTGAGCAGTTCTTC; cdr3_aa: CATSGRTSGSTEQFF
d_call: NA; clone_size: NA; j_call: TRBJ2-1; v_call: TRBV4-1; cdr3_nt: TGCGCCAGCAGCCAAGCAGACTTGATAATATACAATGAGCAGTTCTTC; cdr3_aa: CASSQADLIIYNEQFF
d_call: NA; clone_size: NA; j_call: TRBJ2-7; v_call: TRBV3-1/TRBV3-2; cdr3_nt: TGTGCCAGCAGCCAACGGGGGATCAACGAGCAGTACTTC; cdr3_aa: CASSQRGINEQYF
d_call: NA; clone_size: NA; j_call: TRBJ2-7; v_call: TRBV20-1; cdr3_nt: TGCAGTGCCGCTCGAGAGGTCGAGCAGTACTTC; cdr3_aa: CSAAREVEQYF
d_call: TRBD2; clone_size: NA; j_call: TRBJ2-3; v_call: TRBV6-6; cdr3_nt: TGTGCCAGCAGTTACCGGACTAGCGATACGCAGTATTTT; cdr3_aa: CASSYRTSDTQYF
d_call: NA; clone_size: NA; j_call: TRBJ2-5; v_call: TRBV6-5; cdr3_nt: TGTGCCAGCAGTCCCCAGACAGGGAGGCAGGAGACCCAGTACTTC; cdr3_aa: CASSPQTGRQETQYF
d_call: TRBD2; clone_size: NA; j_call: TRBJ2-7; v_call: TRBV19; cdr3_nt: TGTGCCAGTAGTATCGTAGCGGGGCCCTTTCGCTACGAGCAGTACTTC; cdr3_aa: CASSIVAGPFRYEQYF
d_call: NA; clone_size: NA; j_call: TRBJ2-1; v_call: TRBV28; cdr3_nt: TGTGCCAGCAGTTTCCAACAAGGGGGATCCATTGAGCAGTTCTTC; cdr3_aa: CASSFQQGGSIEQFF
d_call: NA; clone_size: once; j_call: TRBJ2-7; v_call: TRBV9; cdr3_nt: TGTGCCAGCAGTTTAGGGGTGCATCCAGAGCAGCAGTACTTC; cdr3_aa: CASSLGVHPEQQYF
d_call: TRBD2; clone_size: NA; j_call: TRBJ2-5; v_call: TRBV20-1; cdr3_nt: TGCAGTGCTAGTCCCAGCGGGAGGGAGACCCAGTACTTC; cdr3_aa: CSASPSGRETQYF
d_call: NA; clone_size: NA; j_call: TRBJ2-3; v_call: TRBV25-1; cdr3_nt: TGTGCCAGCAGTGGAACTACTACGCAGTATTTT; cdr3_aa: CASSGTTTQYF
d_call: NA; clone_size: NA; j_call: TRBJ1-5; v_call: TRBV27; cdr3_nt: TGTGCCAGCAGTACCCCATCGGCAGGGGCTCAGCCCCAGCATTTT; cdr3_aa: CASSTPSAGAQPQHF
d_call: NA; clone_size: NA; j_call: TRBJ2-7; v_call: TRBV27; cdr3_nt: TGTGCCAGCAGGACAGCGGGTGAAACCTACGAGCAGTACTTC; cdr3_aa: CASRTAGETYEQYF
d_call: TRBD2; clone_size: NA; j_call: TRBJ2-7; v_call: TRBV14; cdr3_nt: TGTGCCAGCAGCCAAGATGTGGGAGGGCCGTACGAGCAGTACTTC; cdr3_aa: CASSQDVGGPYEQYF
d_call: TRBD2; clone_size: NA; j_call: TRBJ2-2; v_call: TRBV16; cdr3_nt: TGTGCCAGCAGCCCGCTTCTAGCGGGATTTCGAACCGGGGAGCTGTTTTTT; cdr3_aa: CASSPLLAGFRTGELFF
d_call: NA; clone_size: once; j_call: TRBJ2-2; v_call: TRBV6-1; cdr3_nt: TGTGCCAGCAGTGAAAGGGAGATTTACACCGGGGAGCTGTTTTTT; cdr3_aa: CASSEREIYTGELFF
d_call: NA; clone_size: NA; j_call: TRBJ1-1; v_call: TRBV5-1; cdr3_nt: TGCGCCAGCAGCTTGGGGAGGGCAGGACAGAACACTGAAGCTTTCTTT; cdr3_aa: CASSLGRAGQNTEAFF
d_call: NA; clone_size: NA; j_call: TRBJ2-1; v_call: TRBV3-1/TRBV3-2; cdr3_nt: TGTGCCAGCAGCCAGGCCGGGAGAGTCAATGAGCAGTTCTTC; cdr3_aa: CASSQAGRVNEQFF
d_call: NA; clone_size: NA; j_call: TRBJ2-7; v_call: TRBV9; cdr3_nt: TGTGCCAGCAGCGTAGAGGTACAGGGCTACGAGCAGTACTTC; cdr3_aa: CASSVEVQGYEQYF
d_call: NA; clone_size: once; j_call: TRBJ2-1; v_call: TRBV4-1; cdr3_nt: TGCGCCAGCAGCCACCCGCTTGGGCGGGACGAGCCCCGGAATGAGCAGTTCTTC; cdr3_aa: CASSHPLGRDEPRNEQFF
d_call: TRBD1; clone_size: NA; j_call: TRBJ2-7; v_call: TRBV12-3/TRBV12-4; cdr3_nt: TGTGCCAGCAGTTTCGGGGACAGTAGACAGTACTTC; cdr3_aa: CASSFGDSRQYF
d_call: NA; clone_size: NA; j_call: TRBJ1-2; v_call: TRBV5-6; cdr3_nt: TGTGCCAGCAGCTTGGACTTTTACTATGGCTACACCTTC; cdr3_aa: CASSLDFYYGYTF
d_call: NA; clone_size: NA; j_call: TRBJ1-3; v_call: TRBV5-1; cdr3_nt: TGCGCCAGCAGCTCCCAGGGGAAGACTGGAAACACCATATATTTT; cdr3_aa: CASSSQGKTGNTIYF
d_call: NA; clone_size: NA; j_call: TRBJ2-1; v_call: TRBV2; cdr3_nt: TGTGCCAGCAGTGGCCCAGAGGGCGGCCTTTCCTACAATGAGCAGTTCTTC; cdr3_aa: CASSGPEGGLSYNEQFF
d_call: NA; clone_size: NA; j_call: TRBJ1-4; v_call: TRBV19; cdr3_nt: TGTGCCAGTAGTATAGGGGGAAGCGGTGAAAAACTGTTTTTT; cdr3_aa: CASSIGGSGEKLFF
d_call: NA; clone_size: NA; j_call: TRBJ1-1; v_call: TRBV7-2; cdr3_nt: TGTGCCAGCAGCCCCACAGGGACGAACACTGAAGCTTTCTTT; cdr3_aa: CASSPTGTNTEAFF
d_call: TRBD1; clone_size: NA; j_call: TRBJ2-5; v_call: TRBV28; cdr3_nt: TGTGCCAGCAGAAATTCTCGGGGGACAGGGAATTGGGAGACCCAGTACTTC; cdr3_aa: CASRNSRGTGNWETQYF
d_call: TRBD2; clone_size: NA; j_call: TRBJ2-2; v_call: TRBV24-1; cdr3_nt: TGTGCCACCAGGGGCGAGCTAGCGGGAGGGACGAACACCGGGGAGCTGTTTTTT; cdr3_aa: CATRGELAGGTNTGELFF
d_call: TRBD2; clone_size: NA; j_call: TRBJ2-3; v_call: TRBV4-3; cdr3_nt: TGCGCCAGCAGCCAATTCTACAGCGGGGGCGCAGATACGCAGTATTTT; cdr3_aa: CASSQFYSGGADTQYF
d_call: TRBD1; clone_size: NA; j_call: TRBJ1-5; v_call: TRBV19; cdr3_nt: TGTGCCAGTAGTGTGGACAGGGGTCGCAATCAGCCCCAGCATTTT; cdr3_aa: CASSVDRGRNQPQHF
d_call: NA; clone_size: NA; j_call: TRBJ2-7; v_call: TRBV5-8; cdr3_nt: TGTGCCAGCAGCCAGTACTCGGGGACCTACGAGCAGTACTTC; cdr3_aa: CASSQYSGTYEQYF
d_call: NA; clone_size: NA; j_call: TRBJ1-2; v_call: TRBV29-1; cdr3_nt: TGCAGCGCGCCCCGGGGGGGGACTCCTAACTATGGCTACACCTTC; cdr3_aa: CSAPRGGTPNYGYTF
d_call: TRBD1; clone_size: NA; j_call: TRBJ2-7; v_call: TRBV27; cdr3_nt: TGTGCCAGCAGTTTCATGACAGGGGGTACGGAGTACTTC; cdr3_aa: CASSFMTGGTEYF
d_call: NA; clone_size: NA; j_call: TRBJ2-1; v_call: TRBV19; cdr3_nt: TGTGCCAGTAATCCCTTGGGGAGCTCCTACAATGAGCAGTTCTTC; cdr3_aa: CASNPLGSSYNEQFF
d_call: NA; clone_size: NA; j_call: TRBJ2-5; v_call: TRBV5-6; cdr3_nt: TGTGCCAGCAGCCCACAGCGGAACCAAGAGACCCAGTACTTC; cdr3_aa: CASSPQRNQETQYF
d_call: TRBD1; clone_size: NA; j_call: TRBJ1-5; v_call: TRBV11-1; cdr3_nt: TGTGCCAGCAGCCCTCCAGGGGGCCCCAATGATCAGCCCCAGCATTTT; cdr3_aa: CASSPPGGPNDQPQHF
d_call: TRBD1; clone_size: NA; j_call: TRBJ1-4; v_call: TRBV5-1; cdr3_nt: TGCGCCAGCAGCTCCCCGACAGGGGCTAATGAAAAACTGTTTTTT; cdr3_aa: CASSSPTGANEKLFF
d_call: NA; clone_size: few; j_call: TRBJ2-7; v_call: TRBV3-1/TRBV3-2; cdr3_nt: TGTGCCAGCAGCCCCCGGGACTCCACTCTCTCCTACGAGCAGTACTTC; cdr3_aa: CASSPRDSTLSYEQYF
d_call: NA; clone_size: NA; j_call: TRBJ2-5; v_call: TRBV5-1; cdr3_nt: TGCGCCAGCTCGCGGGCGCCAGGACAAGAGACCCAGTACTTC; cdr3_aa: CASSRAPGQETQYF
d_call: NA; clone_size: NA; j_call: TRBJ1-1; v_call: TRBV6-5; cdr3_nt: TGTGCCAGCAGTTACGACGGGACTAACACTGAAGCTTTCTTT; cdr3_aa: CASSYDGTNTEAFF
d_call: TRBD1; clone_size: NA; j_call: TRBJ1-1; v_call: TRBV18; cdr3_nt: TGTGCCAGCTCACCCGCGACAGGGGGCAACACTGAAGCTTTCTTT; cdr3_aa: CASSPATGGNTEAFF
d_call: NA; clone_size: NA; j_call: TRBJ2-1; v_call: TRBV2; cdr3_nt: TGTGCCAGCACCCTGAGTTCTAGCTCCTACAATGAGCAGTTCTTC; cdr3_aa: CASTLSSSSYNEQFF
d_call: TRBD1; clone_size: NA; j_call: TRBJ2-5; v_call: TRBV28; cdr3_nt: TGTGCCAGCAGTTCCGGACAGGGGATGTGGTACTTC; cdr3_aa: CASSSGQGMWYF
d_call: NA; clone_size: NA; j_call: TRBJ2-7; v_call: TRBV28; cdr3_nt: TGTGCCAGCACCCGGGGGACCTACGAGCAGTACTTC; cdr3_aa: CASTRGTYEQYF
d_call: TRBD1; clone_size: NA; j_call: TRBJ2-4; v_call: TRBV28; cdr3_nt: TGTGCCAGCAGGGGACAGGGGACAGGGGGAACCAAAAACATTCAGTACTTC; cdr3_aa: CASRGQGTGGTKNIQYF
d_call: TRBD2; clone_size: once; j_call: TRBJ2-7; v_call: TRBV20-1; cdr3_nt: TGCAGTGCTAGTGGGACTAGTGTTTTGGTCGAGCAGTACTTC; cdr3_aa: CSASGTSVLVEQYF